The T cell receptor beta chain under discussion was sequenced for a study of blood T cell repertoires in COVID-19. Study overall: The analysed material was cDNA or gDNA that came from T cells, B-cell-depleted T cells, or PBMCs.

Germline CDR1 SGHNT, CDR2 YENEEA. V was cut by 1 base and J by 0 bases, with 11 bases left in between. CDR3 length: 16 amino acids. Under the authors' procedure: Estimated nucleated cell counts came from reference gene primer amplification. Clones were sequenced by immunoSEQ multiplex PCR, and TCRdb holds only the in-frame ones, with some missing. Clonal size and the V and J genes are those of that table, whereas D and trimming came from the DNA. The table records approximately 35,000 clones, roughly 85% of them present only once. Material: peripheral blood. This receptor was identified in a man aged 55-75 years with active COVID-19. V and J are TRBV11-3 and TRBJ2-3, with D uncertain. The CDR3 loop reads CASSLGSRLSTDTQYF. CDR3 DNA: TGTGCCAGCAGCTTAGGTTCGCGGCTTAGCACAGATACGCAGTATTTT.